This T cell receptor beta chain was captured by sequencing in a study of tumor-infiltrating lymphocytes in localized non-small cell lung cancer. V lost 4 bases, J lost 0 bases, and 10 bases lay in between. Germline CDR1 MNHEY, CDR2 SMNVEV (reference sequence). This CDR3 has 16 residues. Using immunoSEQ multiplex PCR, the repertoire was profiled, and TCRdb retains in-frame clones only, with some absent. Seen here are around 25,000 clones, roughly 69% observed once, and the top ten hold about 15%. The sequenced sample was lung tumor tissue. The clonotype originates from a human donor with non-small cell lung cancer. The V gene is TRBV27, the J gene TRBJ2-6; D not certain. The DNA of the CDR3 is TGTGCCAGCAGTTCGGAAGGAATCTCTGGGGCCAACGTCCTGACTTTC. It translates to CASSSEGISGANVLTF.